Listed here are 14 T cell receptor beta chains from one sample, sequenced in a study of monozygotic twins with inflammatory bowel disease. TCRdb reworked the 5' RACE reads into one entry per CDR3 protein, no DNA. The table for this sample gives approximately 400,000 distinct CDR3 sequences. Sequencing input: blood. The receptors derive from a human donor with ulcerative colitis or Crohn's disease, or a healthy co-twin of an affected twin (not recorded which).

The chain has TRBV15 and TRBJ2-7; TCRdb calls TRBD1, which cannot be checked without DNA. Germline CDR1 LNHNV, CDR2 YYDKDF (reference sequence). This CDR3 spans 14 amino acids. CDR3 region: CATSRGEGSYEQYF.

This chain joins TRBV11-2 and TRBJ2-1; TCRdb designates TRBD2, a call that cannot be tested without DNA. The CDR3 length is 12 residues. CDR1 and CDR2 from the germline V gene are SGHAT and FQNNGV. The CDR3: CASKASGASLFF.

The V call is TRBV6-2 or TRBV6-3, the J call TRBJ2-7; TCRdb designates TRBD2, a call that cannot be tested without DNA. CDR1 and CDR2 (germline): MNHEY, SVGEGT. This CDR3 comprises 13 residues. The CDR3 sequence is CASSWGLLREQYF.

V gene TRBV19 combines with J gene TRBJ2-1; TCRdb's D call of TRBD1 is untestable without DNA. The CDR3 extends over 14 amino acids. Looked up from germline, CDR1 is LNHDA and CDR2 is SQIVND (reference sequence). The CDR3 sequence is CASTQGRSYNEQFF.

The chain uses TRBV6-1 and TRBJ2-4; there is no DNA to check the TCRdb D call of TRBD1. CDR3 length: 17 amino acids. Germline CDR1 is MNHNS and CDR2 is SASEGT. The CDR3: CASSPRGTGGFKNIQYF.

CDR3 residues: CATSDSGYGRGTSYNEQFF. The V gene is TRBV24-1, the J gene TRBJ2-1; with no DNA, the TCRdb D assignment of TRBD2 cannot be verified. Germline-derived CDR1 and CDR2 are KGHDR and SFDVKD. This CDR3 region has 19 residues.

CDR3 protein: CASSLGGANNQPQHF. The gene calls are TRBV28 and TRBJ1-5; no DNA is available, so the TRBD1 call from TCRdb remains unchecked. This CDR3 is 15 amino acids long. Germline V lookup: CDR1 MDHEN, CDR2 SYDVKM.

The CDR3 sequence: CASSPSLRDSFNEQFF. This chain connects TRBV7-9 to TRBJ2-1; TCRdb lists TRBD1, though no DNA is available to test this call. CDR1 is SEHNR, CDR2 FQNEAQ, per germline (reference sequence). The CDR3 has 16 residues.

The genes are TRBV30 and TRBJ1-4; TCRdb reports TRBD1, a call that lacks DNA to check it against. The CDR3 spans 12 residues. CDR1 is GTSNPN, CDR2 SVGIG, per germline (reference sequence). This CDR3 reads CAWSPGSEKLFF.

The chain uses TRBV7-9 and TRBJ2-7; TCRdb's assignment of TRBD1 cannot be checked, as there is no DNA. The germline V gene encodes CDR1 SEHNR and CDR2 FQNEAQ (reference sequence). The CDR3 runs 15 residues. The CDR3 sequence: CASSSPGTGGREQYF.

This chain joins TRBV9 and TRBJ1-2; TCRdb returns TRBD1, unconfirmable since there is no DNA. The CDR3 sequence is 13 residues long. The germline CDR1 and CDR2 sequences are SGDLS and YYNGEE. This CDR3 reads CASSEDRIYGYTF.

The V gene is TRBV27, the J gene TRBJ2-1; TCRdb's D call, TRBD2, is unchecked because there is no DNA. Per germline, CDR1 MNHEY and CDR2 SMNVEV (reference sequence). The CDR3 spans 19 residues. CDR3 sequence: CASSSPLAPSGTPYNEQFF.

The V gene is TRBV10-3, the J gene TRBJ2-3. Germline V gene data show CDR1 as ENHRY and CDR2 as SYGVKD. The CDR3 is 11 amino acids. CDR3 sequence: CAIRRADTQYF.

V gene TRBV30 combines with J gene TRBJ1-2; checking the TCRdb D call of TRBD1 is not possible without DNA. The germline CDR1 and CDR2 sequences are GTSNPN and SVGIG (reference sequence). The CDR3 length is 12 residues. CDR3 residues: CAWSVWGQGYTF. Full variable domain (remainder filled in from reference TRBV30 and TRBJ1-2): SQTIHQWPATLVQPVGSPLSLECTVEGTSNPNLYWYRQAAGRGLQLLFYSVGIGQISSEVPQNLSASRPQDRQFILSSKKLLLSDSGFYLCAWSVWGQGYTFGSGTRLTVV.